The clone carrying this T cell receptor (beta chain) occurred many times. The antigen remains unidentified. This specimen comes from a study of CD8 T cells in ankylosing spondylitis. Study-wide findings and caveats: Peripheral blood samples showed relatively rare disease-linked clones, and these clones were CD8+.

Quantitative 5'-RACE with molecular barcodes generated TCR beta libraries. TCRdb re-called the 5' RACE reads with MiXCR, one entry per CDR3 protein. The repertoire holds about 220,000 distinct CDR3 sequences, with roughly a tenth as singletons. Germline loops: CDR1 KGHSH, CDR2 LQKENI. Between the trimmed V and J ends, which lost 1 base and 7 bases, there was a span of 10 bases. This CDR3 is 14 amino acids long. This TCR was recovered from a male donor with ankylosing spondylitis or in good health (not recorded which). The chain is built from TRBV18 and TRBJ2-2; a weak D match, TRBD2 (5 bases). Source material: blood, either unsorted or a sorted T cell fraction (not recorded which). Here the CDR3 DNA reads TGTGCCAGCTCACCACAGGACGGGGACGGGGAGCTGTTTTTT. This encodes CASSPQDGDGELFF.